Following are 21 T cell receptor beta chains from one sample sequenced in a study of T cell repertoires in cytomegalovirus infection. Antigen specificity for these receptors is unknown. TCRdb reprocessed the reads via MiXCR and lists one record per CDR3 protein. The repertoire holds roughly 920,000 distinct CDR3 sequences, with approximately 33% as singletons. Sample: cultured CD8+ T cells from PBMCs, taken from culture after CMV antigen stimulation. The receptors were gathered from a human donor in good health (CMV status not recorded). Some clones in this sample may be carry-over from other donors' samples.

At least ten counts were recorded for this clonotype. CDR3 region: CASSRGTSGGLTDTQYF. The CDR3 region has the DNA TGTGCCAGCAGCCGAGGGACTAGCGGGGGGCTCACAGATACGCAGTATTTT. The rearrangement links TRBV7-8 to TRBJ2-3; 15 positions match TRBD2. CDR3 length: 17 residues. Germline CDR1 is SGHVS and CDR2 is FQNEAQ. Trimming removed 5 bases from V and 2 bases from J; junction bases left unmatched: 5.

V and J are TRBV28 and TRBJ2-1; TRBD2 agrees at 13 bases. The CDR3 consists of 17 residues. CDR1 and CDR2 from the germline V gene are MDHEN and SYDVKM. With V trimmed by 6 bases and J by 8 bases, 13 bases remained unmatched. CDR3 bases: TGTGCCAGCAGAACCAGACTAGCGGGGGGCCCTGGGGATGAGCAGTTCTTC. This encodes CASRTRLAGGPGDEQFF.

The CDR3, as DNA: TGTGCCAGCAGCTTCGGAGTGGAAGGGGAAAGGGAAAAACTGTTTTTT. This encodes CASSFGVEGEREKLFF. The chain carries TRBV7-6 and TRBJ1-4, with a possible D match to TRBD1 (5 bases). Germline V gene sequence: CDR1 SGHVS, CDR2 FNYEAQ. The CDR3 totals 16 residues. Trimming pared 3 bases from V and 8 bases from J, leaving 19 bases between.

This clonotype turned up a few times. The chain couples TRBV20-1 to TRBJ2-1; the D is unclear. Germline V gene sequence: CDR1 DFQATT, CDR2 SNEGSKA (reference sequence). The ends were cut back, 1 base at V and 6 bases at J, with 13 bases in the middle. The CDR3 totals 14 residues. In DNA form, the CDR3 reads TGCAGTGCTAGAGTCGTTGGGGTCCGCAATGAGCAGTTCTTC. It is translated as CSARVVGVRNEQFF.

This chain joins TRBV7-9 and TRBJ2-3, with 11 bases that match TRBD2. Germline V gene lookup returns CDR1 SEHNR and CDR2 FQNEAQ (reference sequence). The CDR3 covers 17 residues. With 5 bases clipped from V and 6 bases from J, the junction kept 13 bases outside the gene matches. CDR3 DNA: TGTGCCAGCAGCACATCTAGCGGGGGGTTTCGAGGGGATACGCAGTATTTT. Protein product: CASSTSSGGFRGDTQYF. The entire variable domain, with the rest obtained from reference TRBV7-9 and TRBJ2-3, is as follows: DTGVSQNPRHKITKRGQNVTFRCDPISEHNRLYWYRQTLGQGPEFLTYFQNEAQLEKSRLLSDRFSAERPKGSFSTLEIQRTEQGDSAMYLCASSTSSGGFRGDTQYFGPGTRLTVL.

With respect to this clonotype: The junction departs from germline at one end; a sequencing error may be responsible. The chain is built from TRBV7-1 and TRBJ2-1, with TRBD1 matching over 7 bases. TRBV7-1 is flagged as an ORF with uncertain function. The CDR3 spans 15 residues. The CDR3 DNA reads TGTGCCAGCAGCCGACAGGGTGGAGCCTACAATGAGCGGTTCTTC. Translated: CASSRQGGAYNERFF.

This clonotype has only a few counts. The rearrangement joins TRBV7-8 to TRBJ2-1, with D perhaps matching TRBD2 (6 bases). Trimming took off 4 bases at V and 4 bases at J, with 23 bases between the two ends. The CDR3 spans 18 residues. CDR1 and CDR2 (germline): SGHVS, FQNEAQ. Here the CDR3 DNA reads TGTGCCAGCAGCTCGAAAACCCTGGGACTGCCAGAATACAATGAGCAGTTCTTC. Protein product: CASSSKTLGLPEYNEQFF.

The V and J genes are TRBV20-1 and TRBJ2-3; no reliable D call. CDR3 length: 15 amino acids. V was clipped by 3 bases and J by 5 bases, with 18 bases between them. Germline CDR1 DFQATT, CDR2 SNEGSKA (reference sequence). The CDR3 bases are TGCAGTGCTAGTCTCGTAGGGAACGGTGGAGATACGCAGTATTTT. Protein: CSASLVGNGGDTQYF.

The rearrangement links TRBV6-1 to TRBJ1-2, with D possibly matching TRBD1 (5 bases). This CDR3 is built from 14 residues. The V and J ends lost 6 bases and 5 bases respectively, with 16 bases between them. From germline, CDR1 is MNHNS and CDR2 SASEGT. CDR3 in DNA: TGTGCCAGCAGGCCCGTCGAGGGGCGGTATGGCTACACCTTC. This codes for CASRPVEGRYGYTF.

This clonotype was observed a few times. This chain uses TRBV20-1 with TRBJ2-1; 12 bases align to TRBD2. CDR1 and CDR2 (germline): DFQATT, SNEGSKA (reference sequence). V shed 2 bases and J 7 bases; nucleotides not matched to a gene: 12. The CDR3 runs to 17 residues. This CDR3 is CSARTRLAGAGGNEQFF. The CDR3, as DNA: TGCAGTGCTAGAACCCGACTAGCGGGGGCCGGAGGGAATGAGCAGTTCTTC.

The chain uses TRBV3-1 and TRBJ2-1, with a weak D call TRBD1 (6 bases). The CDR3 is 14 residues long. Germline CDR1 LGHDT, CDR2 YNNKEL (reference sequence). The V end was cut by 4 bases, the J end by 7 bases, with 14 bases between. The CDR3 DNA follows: TGTGCCAGCAGCCCCCCACAGGGCACGAATGAGCAGTTCTTC. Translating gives CASSPPQGTNEQFF.

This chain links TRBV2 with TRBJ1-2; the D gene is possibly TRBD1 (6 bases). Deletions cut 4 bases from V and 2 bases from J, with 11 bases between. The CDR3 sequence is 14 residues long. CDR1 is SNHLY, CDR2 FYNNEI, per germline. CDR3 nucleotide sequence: TGTGCCAGCAGTGCTAGGGACACCAACTATGGCTACACCTTC. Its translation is CASSARDTNYGYTF.

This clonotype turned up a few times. This CDR3 is CATISTRRPGELFF. The CDR3 region has the DNA TGTGCCACCATTTCGACTAGGAGACCGGGGGAGCTGTTTTTT. The rearrangement uses TRBV15 and TRBJ2-2, with D maybe TRBD2 (6 bases). The CDR3 loop spans 14 amino acids. Germline assignment: CDR1 LNHNV and CDR2 YYDKDF (reference sequence). Trimming took off 7 bases at V and 8 bases at J, with 17 bases between the two ends.

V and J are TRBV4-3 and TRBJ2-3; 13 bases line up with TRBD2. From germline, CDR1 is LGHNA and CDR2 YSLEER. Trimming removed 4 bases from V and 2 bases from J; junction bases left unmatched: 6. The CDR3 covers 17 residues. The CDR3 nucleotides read TGCGCCAGCAGCCTCGGGACTAGCGGGATCTTCACAGATACGCAGTATTTT. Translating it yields CASSLGTSGIFTDTQYF.

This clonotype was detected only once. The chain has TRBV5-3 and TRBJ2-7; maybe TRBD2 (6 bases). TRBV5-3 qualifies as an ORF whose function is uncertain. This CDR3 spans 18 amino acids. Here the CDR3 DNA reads TGTGCCAGCAGCTTGCTAGGGATCAGGCGGGGAGGACCCTACGAGCAGTACGTC. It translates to CASSLLGIRRGGPYEQYV.

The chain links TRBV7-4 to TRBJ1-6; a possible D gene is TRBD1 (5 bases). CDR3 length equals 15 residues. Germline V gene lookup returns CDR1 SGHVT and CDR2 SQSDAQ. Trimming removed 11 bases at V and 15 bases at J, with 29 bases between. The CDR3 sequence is CAGTKGRRGSVLLHF. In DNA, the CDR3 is TGTGCCGGCACTAAGGGCCGCCGGGGGAGTGTTCTCCTCCACTTT.

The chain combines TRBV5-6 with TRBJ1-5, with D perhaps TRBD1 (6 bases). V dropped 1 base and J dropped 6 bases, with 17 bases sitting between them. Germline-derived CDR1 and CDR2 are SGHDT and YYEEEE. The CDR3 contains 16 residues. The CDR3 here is CASSLSTGSFTQPQHF. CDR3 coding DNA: TGTGCCAGCAGCTTGAGTACAGGGAGTTTTACTCAGCCCCAGCATTTT.

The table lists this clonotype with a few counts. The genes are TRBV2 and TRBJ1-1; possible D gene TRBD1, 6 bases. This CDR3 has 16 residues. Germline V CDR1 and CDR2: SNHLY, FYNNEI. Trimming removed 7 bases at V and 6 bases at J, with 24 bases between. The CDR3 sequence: CASNRPPQGAGPEAFF. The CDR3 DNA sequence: TGTGCCAGCAACCGGCCCCCACAGGGTGCGGGCCCTGAAGCTTTCTTT. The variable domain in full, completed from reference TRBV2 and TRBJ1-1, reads EPEVTQTPSHQVTQMGQEVILRCVPISNHLYFYWYRQILGQKVEFLVSFYNNEISEKSEIFDDQFSVERPDGSNFTLKIRSTKLEDSAMYFCASNRPPQGAGPEAFFGQGTRLTVV.

The chain's CDR3 is CASITVDKDNEQFF. DNA of the CDR3: TGTGCCAGCATTACCGTGGACAAGGACAATGAGCAGTTCTTC. The V call is TRBV12-3 or TRBV12-4, the J call TRBJ2-1, with D perhaps TRBD1 (5 bases). V lost 7 bases and J lost 5, with 15 bases in between. This CDR3 is 14 amino acids long.

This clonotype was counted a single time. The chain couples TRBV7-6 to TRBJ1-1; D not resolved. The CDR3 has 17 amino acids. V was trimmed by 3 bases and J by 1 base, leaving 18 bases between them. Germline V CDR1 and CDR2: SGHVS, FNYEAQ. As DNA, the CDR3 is TGTGCCAGCAGCTTGAGGGCGGGTCCCCTTGCGAACACTGAAGCTTTCTTT. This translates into CASSLRAGPLANTEAFF.

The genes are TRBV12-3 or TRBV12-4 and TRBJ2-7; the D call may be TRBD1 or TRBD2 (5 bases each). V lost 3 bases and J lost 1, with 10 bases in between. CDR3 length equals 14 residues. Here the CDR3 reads CASSFKGESYEQYF. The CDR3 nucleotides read TGTGCCAGCAGTTTTAAAGGGGAGTCCTACGAGCAGTACTTC.